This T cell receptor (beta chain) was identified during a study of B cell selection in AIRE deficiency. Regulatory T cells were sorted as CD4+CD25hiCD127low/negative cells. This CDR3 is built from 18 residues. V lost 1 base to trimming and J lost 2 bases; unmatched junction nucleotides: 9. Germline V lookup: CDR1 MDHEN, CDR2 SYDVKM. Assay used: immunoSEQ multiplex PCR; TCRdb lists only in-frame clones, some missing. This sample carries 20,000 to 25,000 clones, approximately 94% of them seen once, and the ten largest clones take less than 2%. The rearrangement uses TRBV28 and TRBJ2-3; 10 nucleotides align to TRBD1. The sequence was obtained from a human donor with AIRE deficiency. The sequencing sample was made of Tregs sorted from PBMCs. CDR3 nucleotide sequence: TGTGCCAGCAGTTTATCCCGACAGGGGGCCTCGTTCACAGATACGCAGTATTTT. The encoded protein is CASSLSRQGASFTDTQYF.